Presented here are 31 T cell receptor beta chains from one specimen sequenced in a study of blood T cell repertoires in COVID-19. Sequencing was performed with immunoSEQ multiplex PCR; in TCRdb, only in-frame clones are kept and a portion is missing. The repertoire holds roughly 250,000 clones, with roughly 89% as singletons. The material sequenced was peripheral blood. Receptors were obtained from a woman in her forties who had recovered from COVID-19.

The chain uses TRBV12-3 or TRBV12-4 and TRBJ1-1, with 7 bases matching TRBD1. V lost 6 bases to trimming and J lost 7 bases; unmatched junction nucleotides: 8. This CDR3 has 13 amino acids. The CDR3 nucleotides are TGTGCCAGCAGAGTAGACAGGGCGGGTGAAGCTTTCTTT. Translated, it gives CASRVDRAGEAFF.

The chain is built from TRBV25-1 and TRBJ1-1; tentatively, D is TRBD1 (5 bases). Germline V CDR1 and CDR2: MGHDK, SYGVNS. V lost 0 bases, J lost 0 bases, and 11 bases lay in between. The CDR3 has 16 amino acids. CDR3 bases: TGTGCCAGCAGTGAATATACGCAGGGTTTGAACACTGAAGCTTTCTTT. It specifies CASSEYTQGLNTEAFF.

This rearrangement joins TRBV28 to TRBJ1-1; no clear D gene. The germline V gene encodes CDR1 MDHEN and CDR2 SYDVKM. The CDR3 consists of 12 residues. Trimming removed 5 bases at V and 4 bases at J, with 8 bases between. The CDR3 bases are TGTGCCAGCAGTGGTCGGGGCACTGAAGCTTTCTTT. Amino acids: CASSGRGTEAFF.

This clone was observed a handful of times. V gene TRBV11-2 combines with J gene TRBJ1-3, with D perhaps TRBD1 (5 bases). CDR3 size: 17 residues. Germline values: CDR1 SGHAT, CDR2 FQNNGV. Trimming removed 1 base at V and 0 bases at J, with 13 bases between. CDR3 sequence: CASSLVPGRLSGNTIYF. CDR3 coding DNA: TGTGCCAGCAGCTTAGTTCCAGGGCGTCTCTCTGGAAACACCATATATTTT.

J is TRBJ2-3 and V is TRBV5-1; a possible D gene is TRBD1 (7 bases). The ends were cut back, 3 bases at V and 4 bases at J, with 12 bases in the middle. Germline assignment: CDR1 SGHRS and CDR2 YFSETQ. This CDR3 is 14 amino acids long. This chain's CDR3 is CASSSQGGSDTQYF. Written as DNA, the CDR3 is TGCGCCAGCAGCTCCCAGGGGGGCTCAGATACGCAGTATTTT.

The V gene is TRBV7-6, the J gene TRBJ2-7, with a tentative D call TRBD1 (5 bases). The germline V gene has CDR1 SGHVS and CDR2 FNYEAQ. CDR3 length: 13 amino acids. V lost 5 bases and J lost 3, with 11 bases in between. CDR3 DNA: TGTGCCAGCAGCCGACAGAGTTTCTACGAGCAGTACTTC. Residues: CASSRQSFYEQYF.

The chain has TRBV12-3 or TRBV12-4 and TRBJ2-1, with D maybe TRBD2 (5 bases). Trimming removed 1 base from V and 7 bases from J, with 8 bases in between. CDR3 length: 13 amino acids. Written as DNA, the CDR3 is TGTGCCAGCAGTTTAGGGACTTGGAATGAGCAGTTCTTC. Translated: CASSLGTWNEQFF.

The V call is TRBV3-1 (or the pseudogene TRBV3-2), the J call TRBJ1-2; D not resolved. The CDR3 spans 13 residues. V was cut by 4 bases and J by 8 bases, with 14 bases left in between. The germline gives CDR1 LGHDT, CDR2 YNNKEL (reference sequence). CDR3 amino acids: CASSLPRDSGYTF. In nucleotides, the CDR3 is TGTGCCAGCAGCCTCCCCCGAGACTCCGGCTACACCTTC.

CDR3 DNA sequence: TGTGCCTCCGCCCCAGGGGGCAATCAGCCCCAGCATTTT. Amino acid sequence: CASAPGGNQPQHF. The chain uses TRBV28 and TRBJ1-5, with D perhaps matching TRBD1 (6 bases). The length of the CDR3 is 13 residues. V was clipped by 11 bases and J by 2 bases, with 13 bases between them. Germline V CDR1 and CDR2: MDHEN, SYDVKM. Looking up the rest from reference TRBV28 and TRBJ1-5 gives the full variable domain: DVKVTQSSRYLVKRTGEKVFLECVQDMDHENMFWYRQDPGLGLRLIYFSYDVKMKEKGDIPEGYSVSREKKERFSLILESASTNQTSMYLCASAPGGNQPQHFGDGTRLSIL.

The V and J genes are TRBV3-1 (or the pseudogene TRBV3-2) and TRBJ2-1; 8 nucleotides match TRBD2. The junction had 4 bases not matched to a gene; V was cut back by 4 bases and J by 5 bases. This CDR3 is 14 amino acids long. Germline V gene sequence: CDR1 LGHDT, CDR2 YNNKEL (reference sequence). The CDR3 DNA sequence: TGTGCCAGCAGCCGAAGCGGGGGACACAATGAGCAGTTCTTC. Protein: CASSRSGGHNEQFF.

V gene TRBV7-9 combines with J gene TRBJ2-1; 8 positions match TRBD2. The CDR3 loop spans 17 amino acids. With 5 bases clipped from V and 6 bases from J, the junction kept 15 bases outside the gene matches. Germline V gives CDR1 SEHNR, CDR2 FQNEAQ (reference sequence). As DNA, the CDR3 is TGTGCCAGCAGCCACTCTCCGTACGCGGGGGGTTTCAATGAGCAGTTCTTC. This gives the protein CASSHSPYAGGFNEQFF.

CDR3 nucleotide sequence: TGTGCCTGGAATGCGGGGAGCTATGGCTACACCTTC. This sequence encodes CAWNAGSYGYTF. The rearrangement joins TRBV30 to TRBJ1-2; D is undetermined. CDR1 GTSNPN and CDR2 SVGIG come from the germline V gene (reference sequence). Trimming cost V 4 bases and J 4 bases, with 10 bases left between them. There are 12 residues in the CDR3.

The rearrangement uses TRBV19 and TRBJ1-4; maybe TRBD1 (5 bases). Between the trimmed V and J ends, which lost 3 bases and 4 bases, there was a span of 12 bases. The CDR3 length is 15 residues. Germline values: CDR1 LNHDA, CDR2 SQIVND (reference sequence). The CDR3 is CASSIALTVNEKLFF. The CDR3 DNA sequence: TGTGCCAGTAGTATCGCCCTGACAGTTAATGAAAAACTGTTTTTT.

V is TRBV10-1 and J is TRBJ1-4; 10 bases are a match to TRBD1. The CDR3 runs 13 residues. Germline V gene data show CDR1 as WNHNN and CDR2 as SYGVQD (reference sequence). The trim removed 8 bases at V and 7 bases at J, leaving 4 bases unmatched. As DNA, the CDR3 is TGCGCCAGCGGTGGACAGGGGGGTGAAAAACTGTTTTTT. Amino acid sequence: CASGGQGGEKLFF.

J is TRBJ1-3 and V is TRBV5-1; 9 bases fit TRBD1. Germline-derived CDR1 and CDR2 are SGHRS and YFSETQ. The length of the CDR3 is 15 residues. Losses at the gene ends were 4 bases for V and 0 bases for J; bases not matched to a gene: 2. The CDR3 loop is CASSTQGASGNTIYF. CDR3 sequence (DNA): TGCGCCAGCAGCACACAGGGGGCCTCTGGAAACACCATATATTTT.

The table lists this clone with a count of one. The chain joins TRBV2 to TRBJ1-2; the D is unclear. Germline assignment: CDR1 SNHLY and CDR2 FYNNEI. Deletions cut 3 bases from V and 7 bases from J, with 9 bases between. The CDR3 has 12 residues. CDR3 sequence (DNA): TGTGCCAGCAGTGATCCGGGAGCTGGCTACACCTTC. Amino acid sequence: CASSDPGAGYTF.

This chain uses TRBV27 with TRBJ1-6, with TRBD1 identical over 10 bases. The length of the CDR3 is 16 residues. Losses at the gene ends were 6 bases for V and 7 bases for J; bases not matched to a gene: 9. CDR1 MNHEY and CDR2 SMNVEV come from the germline V gene (reference sequence). As DNA, the CDR3 is TGTGCCAGCAGGAAATACAGGGACAGGGGAAATTCACCCCTCCACTTT. This translates into CASRKYRDRGNSPLHF.

The chain links TRBV5-8 to TRBJ1-1, with D tentatively TRBD1 (6 bases). This CDR3 is 15 amino acids long. With 4 bases removed from V and 3 bases from J, the gap between germline ends came to 16 bases. The germline CDR1 and CDR2 sequences are SGHTS and YDEGEE. Here the CDR3 reads CASSLQGVPHTEAFF. CDR3 sequence (DNA): TGTGCCAGCAGCCTACAGGGAGTTCCCCACACTGAAGCTTTCTTT. Complete variable domain (other parts from reference TRBV5-8 and TRBJ1-1): EAGVTQSPTHLIKTRGQQATLRCSPISGHTSVYWYQQALGLGLQFLLWYDEGEERNRGNFPPRFSGRQFPNYSSELNVNALELEDSALYLCASSLQGVPHTEAFFGQGTRLTVV.

This clone was seen only a few times. The rearrangement uses TRBV9 and TRBJ1-3; 7 nucleotides line up with TRBD1. The germline V gene encodes CDR1 SGDLS and CDR2 YYNGEE. V shed 3 bases, J shed 2 bases, and the junction held 2 bases outside the gene matches. The CDR3 length is 14 residues. The CDR3, as DNA: TGTGCCAGCAGCGCTACAGGGGCTGGAAACACCATATATTTT. It encodes CASSATGAGNTIYF.

V gene TRBV5-5 combines with J gene TRBJ2-5; TRBD1 is a possible D gene (5 bases). CDR1 SGHKS and CDR2 YYEKEE come from the germline V gene (reference sequence). V was cut by 0 bases and J by 4 bases, with 10 bases left in between. There are 14 residues in the CDR3. Here the CDR3 DNA reads TGTGCCAGCAGCTTGGCAGTAGGGGCAGAGACCCAGTACTTC. Protein: CASSLAVGAETQYF.

This clone was observed a few times. This chain links TRBV5-1 with TRBJ1-1; 7 bases are shared with TRBD1. CDR1 and CDR2 from the germline V gene are SGHRS and YFSETQ. The CDR3 length is 13 residues. V was pared by 7 bases and J by 3 bases, with 6 bases of the junction left unmatched. The DNA for the CDR3 is TGCGCCAGCTCCCAGGGGGTGGACACTGAAGCTTTCTTT. This gives the protein CASSQGVDTEAFF.

This chain connects TRBV3-1 (or the pseudogene TRBV3-2) to TRBJ2-7, with 10 nucleotides matching TRBD1. Germline values: CDR1 LGHDT, CDR2 YNNKEL (reference sequence). J gave up 6 bases and V 1 base, and 0 bases lay outside the gene matches. This CDR3 is built from 13 residues. The CDR3 nucleotides are TGTGCCAGCAGCCAAGGGACAGGGGGCGAGCAGTACTTC. Translation: CASSQGTGGEQYF.

V usage is TRBV6-5 and J usage is TRBJ1-4; TRBD1 might be the D (6 bases). Trimming left V 5 bases short and J 7 bases short, with 14 bases between. The CDR3 extends over 14 amino acids. Germline CDR1 and CDR2: MNHEY and SVGAGI. The CDR3 nucleotides are TGTGCCAGCAGTCGGGGGGGGCTGGGTGAAAAACTGTTTTTT. Amino acid sequence: CASSRGGLGEKLFF.

The chain links TRBV5-3 to TRBJ1-1; tentative D call: TRBD1 (5 bases). TRBV5-3 is identified as an open reading frame with a role that is uncertain. The CDR3 is 15 amino acids. Between the trimmed V and J ends, which lost 0 bases and 1 base, there was a span of 10 bases. The chain's CDR3 is CARSLVGRANTEAFF. The CDR3 DNA reads TGTGCCAGAAGCTTGGTGGGCAGGGCGAACACTGAAGCTTTCTTT.

The V call is TRBV5-4, the J call TRBJ2-1; 7 nucleotides match TRBD1. Per the germline V gene, CDR1 is SGHNT and CDR2 is YYREEE (reference sequence). V lost 4 bases and J lost 6; bases outside the gene matches: 13. CDR3 length: 16 residues. The CDR3 region has the DNA TGTGCCAGCAGCGGCCAAACAGGGGCAAGGGGCAATGAGCAGTTCTTC. Translation: CASSGQTGARGNEQFF.

The V gene is TRBV2, the J gene TRBJ1-5; 8 positions agree with TRBD1. The CDR3 contains 16 residues. Germline CDR1 is SNHLY and CDR2 is FYNNEI. Unmatched junction bases numbered 10, after V lost 5 bases and J lost 4 bases. For the CDR3, the DNA is TGTGCCAGCAGTCCTAGCAGGACAGGGTTTAATCAGCCCCAGCATTTT. This encodes CASSPSRTGFNQPQHF.

This chain connects TRBV11-3 to TRBJ2-2; 8 bases map to TRBD2. In germline, CDR1 is SGHNT, CDR2 YENEEA. The ends lost 5 bases at V and 4 bases at J; junction bases unmatched: 9. The CDR3 length is 16 residues. The CDR3 region is CASSNQAGVLTGELFF. The CDR3 DNA sequence: TGTGCCAGCAGCAACCAAGCGGGGGTCCTCACCGGGGAGCTGTTTTTT.

The rearrangement joins TRBV5-6 to TRBJ1-3, with TRBD1 as a possible D gene (6 bases). The germline V gene has CDR1 SGHDT and CDR2 YYEEEE. The length of the CDR3 is 15 residues. The V end lost 2 bases, the J end lost 4 bases, and 13 bases lay between the germline ends. The CDR3, as DNA: TGTGCCAGCAGCTTTCTGGGGGCAGCCGGAAACACCATATATTTT. Encoded protein: CASSFLGAAGNTIYF. Full variable domain (outside the CDR3, taken from reference TRBV5-6 and TRBJ1-3): DAGVTQSPTHLIKTRGQQVTLRCSPKSGHDTVSWYQQALGQGPQFIFQYYEEEERQRGNFPDRFSGHQFPNYSSELNVNALLLGDSALYLCASSFLGAAGNTIYFGEGSWLTVV.

The chain joins TRBV4-1 to TRBJ2-2, with TRBD1 matching over 11 bases. Germline V gives CDR1 MGHRA, CDR2 YSYEKL. This CDR3 comprises 19 residues. Trimming removed 0 bases from V and 0 bases from J; junction bases left unmatched: 6. The CDR3 region is CASSQDYGQGAANTGELFF. CDR3 DNA sequence: TGCGCCAGCAGCCAAGATTACGGACAGGGGGCCGCGAACACCGGGGAGCTGTTTTTT.

The chain carries TRBV28 and TRBJ1-2, with 7 bases that match TRBD1. J lost 4 bases, V lost 3 bases, and 5 bases had no gene match. The CDR3 is 14 amino acids. Germline CDR1 reads MDHEN; CDR2 reads SYDVKM. The CDR3 loop reads CASSFQGEVYGYTF. Here the CDR3 DNA reads TGTGCCAGCAGTTTTCAGGGGGAAGTCTATGGCTACACCTTC.

The chain is built from TRBV30 and TRBJ1-1, with TRBD1 identical over 7 bases. The CDR3 is 15 amino acids. Germline CDR1 GTSNPN, CDR2 SVGIG (reference sequence). V was pared by 5 bases and J by 7 bases, with 16 bases of the junction left unmatched. CDR3 sequence reads: CAWFPPTGVAIEAFF. The CDR3 DNA sequence: TGTGCCTGGTTTCCGCCAACAGGGGTTGCAATTGAAGCTTTCTTT.